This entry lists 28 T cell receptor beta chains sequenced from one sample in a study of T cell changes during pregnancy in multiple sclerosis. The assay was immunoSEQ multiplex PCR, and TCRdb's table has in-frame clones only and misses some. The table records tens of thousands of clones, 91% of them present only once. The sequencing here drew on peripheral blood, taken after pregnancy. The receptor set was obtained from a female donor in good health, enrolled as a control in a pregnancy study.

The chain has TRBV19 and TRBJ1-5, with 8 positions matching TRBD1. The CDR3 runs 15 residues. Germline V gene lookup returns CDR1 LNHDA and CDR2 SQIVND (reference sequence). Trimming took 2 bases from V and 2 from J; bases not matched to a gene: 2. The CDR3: CASSIMTGGNQPQHF. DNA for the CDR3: TGTGCCAGTAGTATAATGACAGGGGGCAATCAGCCCCAGCATTTT. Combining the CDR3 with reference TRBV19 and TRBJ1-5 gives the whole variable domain DGGITQSPKYLFRKEGQNVTLSCEQNLNHDAMYWYRQDPGQGLRLIYYSQIVNDFQKGDIAEGYSVSREKKESFPLTVTSAQKNPTAFYLCASSIMTGGNQPQHFGDGTRLSIL.

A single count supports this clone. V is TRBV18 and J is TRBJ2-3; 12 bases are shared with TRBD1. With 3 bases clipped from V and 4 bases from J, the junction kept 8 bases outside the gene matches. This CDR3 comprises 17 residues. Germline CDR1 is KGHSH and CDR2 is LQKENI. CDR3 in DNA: TGTGCCAGCTCACCGGCGCCGGGACAGGGGGCATCAGATACGCAGTATTTT. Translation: CASSPAPGQGASDTQYF. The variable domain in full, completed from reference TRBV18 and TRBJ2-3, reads NAGVMQNPRHLVRRRGQEARLRCSPMKGHSHVYWYRQLPEEGLKFMVYLQKENIIDESGMPKERFSAEFPKEGPSILRIQQVVRGDSAAYFCASSPAPGQGASDTQYFGPGTRLTVL.

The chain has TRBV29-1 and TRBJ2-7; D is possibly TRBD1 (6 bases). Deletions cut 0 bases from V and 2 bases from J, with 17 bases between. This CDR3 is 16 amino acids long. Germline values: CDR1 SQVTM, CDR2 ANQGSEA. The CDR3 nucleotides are TGCAGCGTTGAAGAGGGGACGACAGGAACAACCTACGAGCAGTACTTC. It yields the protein CSVEEGTTGTTYEQYF.

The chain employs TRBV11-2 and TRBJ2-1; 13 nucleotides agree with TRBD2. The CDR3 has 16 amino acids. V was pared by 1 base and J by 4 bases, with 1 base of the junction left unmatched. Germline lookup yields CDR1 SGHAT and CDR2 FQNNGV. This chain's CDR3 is CASSLGLAGGYNEQFF. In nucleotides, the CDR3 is TGTGCCAGCAGCTTAGGACTAGCGGGGGGTTACAATGAGCAGTTCTTC.

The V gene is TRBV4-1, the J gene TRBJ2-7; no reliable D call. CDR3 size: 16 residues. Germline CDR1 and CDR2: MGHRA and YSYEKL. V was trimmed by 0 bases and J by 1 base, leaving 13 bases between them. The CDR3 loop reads CASSQDRIERSYEQYF. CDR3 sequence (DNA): TGCGCCAGCAGCCAAGATCGGATCGAGAGGTCCTACGAGCAGTACTTC.

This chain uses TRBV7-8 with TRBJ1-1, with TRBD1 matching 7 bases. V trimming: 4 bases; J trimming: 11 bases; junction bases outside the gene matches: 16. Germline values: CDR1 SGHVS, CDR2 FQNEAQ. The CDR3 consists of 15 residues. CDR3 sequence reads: CASSSTDRRGSRAFF. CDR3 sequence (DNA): TGTGCCAGCAGCTCCACGGACAGGCGGGGATCGAGGGCTTTCTTT.

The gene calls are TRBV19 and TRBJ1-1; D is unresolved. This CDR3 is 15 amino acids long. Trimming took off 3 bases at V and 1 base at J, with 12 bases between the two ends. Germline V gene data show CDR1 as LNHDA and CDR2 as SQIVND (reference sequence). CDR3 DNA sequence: TGTGCCAGTAGTATTGGTGCCCGAGAGAACACTGAAGCTTTCTTT. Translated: CASSIGARENTEAFF. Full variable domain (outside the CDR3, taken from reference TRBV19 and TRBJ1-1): DGGITQSPKYLFRKEGQNVTLSCEQNLNHDAMYWYRQDPGQGLRLIYYSQIVNDFQKGDIAEGYSVSREKKESFPLTVTSAQKNPTAFYLCASSIGARENTEAFFGQGTRLTVV.

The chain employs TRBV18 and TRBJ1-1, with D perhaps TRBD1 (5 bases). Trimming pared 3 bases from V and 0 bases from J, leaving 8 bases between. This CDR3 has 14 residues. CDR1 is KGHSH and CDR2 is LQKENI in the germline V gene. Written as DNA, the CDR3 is TGTGCCAGCTCACCGGACACGGTGAACACTGAAGCTTTCTTT. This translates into CASSPDTVNTEAFF.

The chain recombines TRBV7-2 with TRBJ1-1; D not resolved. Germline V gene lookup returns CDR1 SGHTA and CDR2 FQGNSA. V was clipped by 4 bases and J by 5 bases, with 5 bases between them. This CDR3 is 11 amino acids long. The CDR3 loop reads CASSSLTEAFF. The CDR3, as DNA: TGTGCCAGCAGCTCCCTTACTGAAGCTTTCTTT.

This chain's CDR3 is CASRGAGVYNEQFF. The CDR3 DNA reads TGTGCCAGCAGAGGAGCGGGGGTCTACAATGAGCAGTTCTTC. The genes are TRBV7-9 and TRBJ2-1, with 8 bases that match TRBD2. Trimming took 6 bases from V and 3 from J; bases not matched to a gene: 4. This CDR3 contains 14 residues. Germline values: CDR1 SEHNR, CDR2 FQNEAQ (reference sequence).

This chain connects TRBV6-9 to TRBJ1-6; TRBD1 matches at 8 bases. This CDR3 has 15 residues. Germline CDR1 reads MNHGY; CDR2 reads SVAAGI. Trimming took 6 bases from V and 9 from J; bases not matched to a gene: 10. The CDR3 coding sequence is TGTGCCAGCAGACCACCGGGACAGGCGTTTTCACCCCTCCACTTT. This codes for CASRPPGQAFSPLHF.

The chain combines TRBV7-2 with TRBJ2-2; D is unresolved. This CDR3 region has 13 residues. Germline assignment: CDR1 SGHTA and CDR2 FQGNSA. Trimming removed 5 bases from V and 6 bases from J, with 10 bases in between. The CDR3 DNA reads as TGTGCCAGCAGCGTGGTTTTAGCCGGGGAGCTGTTTTTT. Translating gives CASSVVLAGELFF.

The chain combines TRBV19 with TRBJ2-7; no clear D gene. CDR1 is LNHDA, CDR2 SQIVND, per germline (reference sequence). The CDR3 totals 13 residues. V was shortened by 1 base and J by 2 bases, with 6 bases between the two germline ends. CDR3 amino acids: CASSIGAAYEQYF. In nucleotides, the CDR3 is TGTGCCAGTAGTATAGGGGCTGCCTACGAGCAGTACTTC.

CDR3 protein: CASSFQGTAEYGYTF. The CDR3 DNA reads as TGTGCCAGCAGTTTCCAAGGGACAGCCGAATATGGCTACACCTTC. This chain links TRBV6-6 with TRBJ1-2; 7 positions match TRBD1. The CDR3 spans 15 residues. The germline V gene encodes CDR1 MNHNY and CDR2 SVGAGI (reference sequence). Trimming at V came to 4 bases and at J to 5 bases, leaving 10 bases not matched to a gene.

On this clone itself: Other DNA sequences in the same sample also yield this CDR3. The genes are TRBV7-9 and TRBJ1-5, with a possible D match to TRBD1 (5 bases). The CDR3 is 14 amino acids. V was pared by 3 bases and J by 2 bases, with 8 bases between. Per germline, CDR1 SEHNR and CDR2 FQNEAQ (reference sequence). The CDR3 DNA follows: TGTGCCAGCAGCTTGGGGCAAGGCAATCAGCCCCAGCATTTT. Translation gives CASSLGQGNQPQHF.

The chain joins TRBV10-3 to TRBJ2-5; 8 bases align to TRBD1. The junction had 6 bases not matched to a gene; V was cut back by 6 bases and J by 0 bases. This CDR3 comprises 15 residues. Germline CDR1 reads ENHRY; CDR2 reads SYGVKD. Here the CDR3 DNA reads TGTGCCATCAGCCCCGGACAGGGAGACCAAGAGACCCAGTACTTC. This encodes CAISPGQGDQETQYF.

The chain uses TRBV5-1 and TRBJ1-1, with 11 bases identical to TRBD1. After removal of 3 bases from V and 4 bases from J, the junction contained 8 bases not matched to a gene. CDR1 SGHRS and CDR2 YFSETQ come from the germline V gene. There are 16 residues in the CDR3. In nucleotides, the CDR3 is TGCGCCAGCAGCTCGTCACCGGGACAGGGGGTCACTGAAGCTTTCTTT. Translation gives CASSSSPGQGVTEAFF.

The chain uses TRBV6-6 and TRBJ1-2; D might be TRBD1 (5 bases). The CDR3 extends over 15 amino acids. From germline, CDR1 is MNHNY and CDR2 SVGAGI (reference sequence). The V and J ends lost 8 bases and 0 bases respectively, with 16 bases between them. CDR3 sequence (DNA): TGTGCCAGCTGTCGCCCTGGGGCCTCTAACTATGGCTACACCTTC. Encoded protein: CASCRPGASNYGYTF.

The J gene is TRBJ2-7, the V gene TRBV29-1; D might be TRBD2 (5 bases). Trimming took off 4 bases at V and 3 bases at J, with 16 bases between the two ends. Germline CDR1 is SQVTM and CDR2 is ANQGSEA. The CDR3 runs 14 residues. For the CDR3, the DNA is TGCAGCGTTGGCCCTCCTTCGGCGGGCTACGAGCAGTACTTC. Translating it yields CSVGPPSAGYEQYF.

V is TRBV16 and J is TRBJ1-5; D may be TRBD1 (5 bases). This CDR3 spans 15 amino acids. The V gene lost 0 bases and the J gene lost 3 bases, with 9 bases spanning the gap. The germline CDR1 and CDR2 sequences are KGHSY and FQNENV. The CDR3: CASSQSGGVNQPQHF. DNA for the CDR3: TGTGCCAGCAGCCAATCCGGGGGGGTCAATCAGCCCCAGCATTTT.

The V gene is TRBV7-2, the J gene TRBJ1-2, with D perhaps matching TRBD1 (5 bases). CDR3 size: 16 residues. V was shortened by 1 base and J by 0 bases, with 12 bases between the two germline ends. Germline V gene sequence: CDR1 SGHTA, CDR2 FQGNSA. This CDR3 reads CASSLDRPQANYGYTF. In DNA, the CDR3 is TGTGCCAGCAGCTTAGACAGGCCCCAAGCTAACTATGGCTACACCTTC.

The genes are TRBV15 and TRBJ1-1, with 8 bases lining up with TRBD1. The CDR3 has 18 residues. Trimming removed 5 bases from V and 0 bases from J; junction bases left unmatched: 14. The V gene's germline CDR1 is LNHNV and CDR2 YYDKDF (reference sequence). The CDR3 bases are TGTGCCACCAGCCATTTCCGGGACAGGCAGTTCCTGAACACTGAAGCTTTCTTT. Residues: CATSHFRDRQFLNTEAFF.

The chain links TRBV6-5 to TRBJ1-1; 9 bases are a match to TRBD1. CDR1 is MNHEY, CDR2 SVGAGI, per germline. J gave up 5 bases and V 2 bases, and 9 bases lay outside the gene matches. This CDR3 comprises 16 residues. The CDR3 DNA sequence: TGTGCCAGCAGTTACAGGGGGGACAGGGTTCGGACTGAAGCTTTCTTT. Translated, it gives CASSYRGDRVRTEAFF.

CDR3 DNA: TGTGCCAGCAGCTACTCGGGGGGGCAAGAGACCCAGTACTTC. Amino acid sequence: CASSYSGGQETQYF. The V and J genes are TRBV7-2 and TRBJ2-5; 8 bases line up with TRBD2. The CDR3 is made up of 14 amino acids. CDR1 is SGHTA, CDR2 FQGNSA, per germline. V dropped 4 bases and J dropped 2; count of bases not matched to a gene: 3. The full variable domain, with the rest looked up from reference TRBV7-2 and TRBJ2-5, is GAGVSQSPSNKVTEKGKDVELRCDPISGHTALYWYRQSLGQGLEFLIYFQGNSAPDKSGLPSDRFSAERTGGSVSTLTIQRTQQEDSAVYLCASSYSGGQETQYFGPGTRLLVL.

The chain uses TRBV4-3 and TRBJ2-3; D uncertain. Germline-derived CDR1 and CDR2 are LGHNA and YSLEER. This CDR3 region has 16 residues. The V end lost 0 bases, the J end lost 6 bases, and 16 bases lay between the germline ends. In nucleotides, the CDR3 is TGCGCCAGCAGCCAAGAGGTGGCAGGCTTGACGGATACGCAGTATTTT. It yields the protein CASSQEVAGLTDTQYF.

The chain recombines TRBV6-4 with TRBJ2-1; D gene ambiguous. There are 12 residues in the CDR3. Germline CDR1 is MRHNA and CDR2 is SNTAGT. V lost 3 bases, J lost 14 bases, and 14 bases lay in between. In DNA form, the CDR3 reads TGTGCCAGCAGTGATGACGGCAGGTTCGAGTTCTTC. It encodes CASSDDGRFEFF.

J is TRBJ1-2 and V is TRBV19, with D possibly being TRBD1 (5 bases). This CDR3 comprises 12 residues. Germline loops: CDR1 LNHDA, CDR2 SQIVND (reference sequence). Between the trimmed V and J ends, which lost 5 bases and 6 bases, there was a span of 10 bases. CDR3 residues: CASSPQGHGYTF. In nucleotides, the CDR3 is TGTGCCAGTAGTCCCCAGGGCCATGGCTACACCTTC.

The chain's CDR3 is CASSPRGLPNEQFF. CDR3 nucleotide sequence: TGTGCCAGCAGCCCCCGCGGACTACCCAATGAGCAGTTCTTC. The gene calls are TRBV28 and TRBJ2-1, with D tentatively TRBD2 (6 bases). There are 14 residues in the CDR3. V shed 6 bases and J shed 6 bases, with 15 bases lying between them. From germline, CDR1 is MDHEN and CDR2 SYDVKM.